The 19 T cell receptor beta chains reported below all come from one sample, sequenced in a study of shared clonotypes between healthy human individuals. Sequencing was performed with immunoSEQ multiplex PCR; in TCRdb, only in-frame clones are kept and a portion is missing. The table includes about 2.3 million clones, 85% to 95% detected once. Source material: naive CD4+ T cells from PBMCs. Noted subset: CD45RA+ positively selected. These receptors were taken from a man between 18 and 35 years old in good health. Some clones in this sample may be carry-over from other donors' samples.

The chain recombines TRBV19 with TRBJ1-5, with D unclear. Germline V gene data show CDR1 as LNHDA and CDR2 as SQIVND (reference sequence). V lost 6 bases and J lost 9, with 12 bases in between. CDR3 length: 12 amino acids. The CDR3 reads CASSPAFSPQHF. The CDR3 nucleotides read TGTGCCAGTAGCCCAGCGTTTTCGCCCCAGCATTTT.

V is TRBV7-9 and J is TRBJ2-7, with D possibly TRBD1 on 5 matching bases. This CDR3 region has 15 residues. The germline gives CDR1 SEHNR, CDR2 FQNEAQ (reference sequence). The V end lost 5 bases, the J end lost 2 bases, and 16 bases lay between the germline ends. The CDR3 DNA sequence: TGTGCCAGCAGCACCAGACAGAGCTTCACCTACGAGCAGTACTTC. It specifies CASSTRQSFTYEQYF.

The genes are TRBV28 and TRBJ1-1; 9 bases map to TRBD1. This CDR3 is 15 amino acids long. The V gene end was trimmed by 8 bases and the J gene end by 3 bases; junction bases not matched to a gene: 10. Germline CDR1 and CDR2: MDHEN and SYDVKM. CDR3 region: CASGSRGQGHTEAFF. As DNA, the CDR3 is TGTGCCAGCGGGAGCCGTGGACAGGGGCACACTGAAGCTTTCTTT. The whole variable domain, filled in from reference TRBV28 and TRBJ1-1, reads DVKVTQSSRYLVKRTGEKVFLECVQDMDHENMFWYRQDPGLGLRLIYFSYDVKMKEKGDIPEGYSVSREKKERFSLILESASTNQTSMYLCASGSRGQGHTEAFFGQGTRLTVV.

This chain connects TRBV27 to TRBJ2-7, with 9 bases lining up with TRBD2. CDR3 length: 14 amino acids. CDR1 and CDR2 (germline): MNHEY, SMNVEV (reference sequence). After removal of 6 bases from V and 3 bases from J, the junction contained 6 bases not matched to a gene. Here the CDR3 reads CASRTSGRNYEQYF. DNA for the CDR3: TGTGCCAGCAGGACGAGCGGGAGGAACTACGAGCAGTACTTC.

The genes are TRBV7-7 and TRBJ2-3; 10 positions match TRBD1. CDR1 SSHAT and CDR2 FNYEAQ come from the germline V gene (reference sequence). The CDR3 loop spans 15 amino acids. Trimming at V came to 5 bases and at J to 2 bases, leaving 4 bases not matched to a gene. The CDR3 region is CASSPGQGDTDTQYF. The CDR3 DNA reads TGTGCCAGCAGCCCCGGACAGGGGGACACAGATACGCAGTATTTT.

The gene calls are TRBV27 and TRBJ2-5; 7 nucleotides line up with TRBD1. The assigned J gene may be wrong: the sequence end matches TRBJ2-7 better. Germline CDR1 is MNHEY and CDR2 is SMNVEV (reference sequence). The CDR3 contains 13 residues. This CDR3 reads CASNSGTAYEQYF. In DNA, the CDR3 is TGTGCCAGCAACTCCGGGACAGCCTACGAGCAGTACTTC.

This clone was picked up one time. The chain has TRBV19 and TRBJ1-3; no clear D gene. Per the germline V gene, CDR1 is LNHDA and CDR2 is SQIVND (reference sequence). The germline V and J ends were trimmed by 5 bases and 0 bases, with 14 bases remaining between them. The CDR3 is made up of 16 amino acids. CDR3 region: CASSSVALISGNTIYF. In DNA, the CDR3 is TGTGCCAGTAGTTCGGTGGCCTTAATCTCTGGAAACACCATATATTTT.

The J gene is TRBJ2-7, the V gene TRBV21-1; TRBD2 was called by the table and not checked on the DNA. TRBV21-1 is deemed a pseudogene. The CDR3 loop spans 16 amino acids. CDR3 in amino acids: CASFCERREEPYEQYF. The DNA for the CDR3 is TGTGCCAGTTTCTGCGAGAGGAGGGAGGAACCCTACGAGCAGTACTTC.

CDR3: CAISESLSTAKNEKLFF. CDR3 DNA: TGTGCCATCAGTGAGTCGTTGTCAACTGCAAAAAATGAAAAACTGTTTTTT. The rearrangement uses TRBV10-3 and TRBJ1-4; D gene ambiguous. This CDR3 contains 17 residues. Deletions cut 0 bases from V and 5 bases from J, with 16 bases between. Germline lookup yields CDR1 ENHRY and CDR2 SYGVKD.

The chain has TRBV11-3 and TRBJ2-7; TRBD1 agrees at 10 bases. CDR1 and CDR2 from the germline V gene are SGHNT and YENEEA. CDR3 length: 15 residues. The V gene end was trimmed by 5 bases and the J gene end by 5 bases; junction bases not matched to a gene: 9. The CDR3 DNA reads TGTGCCAGCAGCCTGGGACAGGGGTTTTCCCACGAGCAGTACTTC. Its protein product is CASSLGQGFSHEQYF. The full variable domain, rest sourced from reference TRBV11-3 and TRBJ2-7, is EAGVVQSPRYKIIEKKQPVAFWCNPISGHNTLYWYLQNLGQGPELLIRYENEEAVDDSQLPKDRFSAERLKGVDSTLKIQPAELGDSAVYLCASSLGQGFSHEQYFGPGTRLTVT.

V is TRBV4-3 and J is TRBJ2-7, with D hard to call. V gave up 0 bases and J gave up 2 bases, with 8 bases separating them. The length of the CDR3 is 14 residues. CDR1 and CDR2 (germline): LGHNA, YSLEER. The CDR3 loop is CASSQEVTAYEQYF. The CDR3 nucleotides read TGCGCCAGCAGCCAAGAAGTTACCGCCTACGAGCAGTACTTC.

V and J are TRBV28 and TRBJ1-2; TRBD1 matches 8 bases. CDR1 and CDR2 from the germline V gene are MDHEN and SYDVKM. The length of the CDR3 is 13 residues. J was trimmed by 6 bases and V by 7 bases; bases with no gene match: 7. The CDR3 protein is CASTKDRVNGYTF. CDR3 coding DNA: TGTGCCAGCACCAAGGACAGGGTGAATGGCTACACCTTC.

The CDR3 loop is CASSRRREPAGELFF. CDR3 nucleotides: TGCGCCAGCAGCCGGCGGCGGGAACCCGCCGGGGAGCTGTTTTTT. The chain uses TRBV4-3 and TRBJ2-2, with a possible D match to TRBD2 (6 bases). The V end was cut by 4 bases, the J end by 6 bases, with 15 bases between. Looked up from germline, CDR1 is LGHNA and CDR2 is YSLEER. The CDR3 sequence is 15 residues long.

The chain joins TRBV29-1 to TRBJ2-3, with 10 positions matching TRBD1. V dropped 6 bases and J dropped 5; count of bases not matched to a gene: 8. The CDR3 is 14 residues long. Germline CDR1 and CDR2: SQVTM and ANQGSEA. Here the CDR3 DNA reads TGCAGCGTCACCGGGACAGGGGATGTAGATACGCAGTATTTT. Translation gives CSVTGTGDVDTQYF.

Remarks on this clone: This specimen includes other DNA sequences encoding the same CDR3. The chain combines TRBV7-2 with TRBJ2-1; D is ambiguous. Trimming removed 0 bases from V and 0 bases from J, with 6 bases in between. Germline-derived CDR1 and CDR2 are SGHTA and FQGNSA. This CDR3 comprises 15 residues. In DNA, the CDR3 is TGTGCCAGCAGCTTAGCATCGAGCTCCTACAATGAGCAGTTCTTC. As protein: CASSLASSSYNEQFF.

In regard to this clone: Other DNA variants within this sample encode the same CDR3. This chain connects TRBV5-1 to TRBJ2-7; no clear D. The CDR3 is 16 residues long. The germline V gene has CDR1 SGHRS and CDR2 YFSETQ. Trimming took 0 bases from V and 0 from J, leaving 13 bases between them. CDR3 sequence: CASSLAGSPSSYEQYF. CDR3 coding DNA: TGCGCCAGCAGCTTGGCCGGGTCCCCAAGCTCCTACGAGCAGTACTTC.

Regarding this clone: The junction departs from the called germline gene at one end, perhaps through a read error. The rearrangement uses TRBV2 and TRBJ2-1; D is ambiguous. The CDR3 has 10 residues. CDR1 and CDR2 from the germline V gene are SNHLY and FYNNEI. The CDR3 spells CASSRTAGLF. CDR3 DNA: TGTGCCAGCAGTCGTACAGCAGGCCTCTTC.

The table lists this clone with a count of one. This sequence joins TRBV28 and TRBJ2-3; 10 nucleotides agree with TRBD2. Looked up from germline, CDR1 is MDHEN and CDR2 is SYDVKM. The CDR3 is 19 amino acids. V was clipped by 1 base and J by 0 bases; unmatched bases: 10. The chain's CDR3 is CASSLFSGLAEFSTDTQYF. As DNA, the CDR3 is TGTGCCAGCAGTTTATTTAGTGGACTAGCGGAGTTCAGCACAGATACGCAGTATTTT.

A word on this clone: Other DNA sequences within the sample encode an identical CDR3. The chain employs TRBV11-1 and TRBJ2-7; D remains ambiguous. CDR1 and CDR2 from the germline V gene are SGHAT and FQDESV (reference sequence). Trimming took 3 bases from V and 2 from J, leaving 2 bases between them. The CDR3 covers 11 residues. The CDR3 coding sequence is TGTGCCAGCAGCTTGACCTACGAGCAGTACTTC. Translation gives CASSLTYEQYF.